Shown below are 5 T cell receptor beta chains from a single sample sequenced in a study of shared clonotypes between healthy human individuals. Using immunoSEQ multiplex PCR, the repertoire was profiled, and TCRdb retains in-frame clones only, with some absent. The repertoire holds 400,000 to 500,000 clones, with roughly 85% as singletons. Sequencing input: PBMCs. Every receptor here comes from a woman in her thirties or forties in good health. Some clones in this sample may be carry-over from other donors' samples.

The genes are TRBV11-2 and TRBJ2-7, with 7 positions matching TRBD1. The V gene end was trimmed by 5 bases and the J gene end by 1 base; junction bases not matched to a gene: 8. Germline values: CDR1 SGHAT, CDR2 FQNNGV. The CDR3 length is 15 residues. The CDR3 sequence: CASSPDRDISYEQYF. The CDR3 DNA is TGTGCCAGCAGCCCCGACAGGGACATTTCCTACGAGCAGTACTTC.

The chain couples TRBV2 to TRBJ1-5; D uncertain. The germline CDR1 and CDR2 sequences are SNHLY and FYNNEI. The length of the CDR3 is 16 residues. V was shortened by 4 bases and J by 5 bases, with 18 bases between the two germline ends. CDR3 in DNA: TGTGCCAGCAGTGTATGGGCCGATTATAAGGATCAGCCCCAGCATTTT. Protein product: CASSVWADYKDQPQHF.

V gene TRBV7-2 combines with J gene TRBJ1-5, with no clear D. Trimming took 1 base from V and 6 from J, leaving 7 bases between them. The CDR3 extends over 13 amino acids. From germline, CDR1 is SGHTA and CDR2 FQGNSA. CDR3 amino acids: CASSLEGSQPQHF. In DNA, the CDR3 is TGTGCCAGCAGCTTAGAAGGGAGTCAGCCCCAGCATTTT. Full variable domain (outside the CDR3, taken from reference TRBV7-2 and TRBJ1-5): GAGVSQSPSNKVTEKGKDVELRCDPISGHTALYWYRQSLGQGLEFLIYFQGNSAPDKSGLPSDRFSAERTGGSVSTLTIQRTQQEDSAVYLCASSLEGSQPQHFGDGTRLSIL.

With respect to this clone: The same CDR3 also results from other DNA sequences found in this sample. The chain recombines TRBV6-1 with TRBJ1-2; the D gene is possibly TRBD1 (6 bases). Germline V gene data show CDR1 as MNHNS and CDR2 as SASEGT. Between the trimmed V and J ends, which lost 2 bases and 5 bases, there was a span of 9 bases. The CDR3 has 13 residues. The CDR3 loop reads CASSETGKYGYTF. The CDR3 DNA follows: TGTGCCAGCAGTGAAACAGGGAAGTATGGCTACACCTTC.

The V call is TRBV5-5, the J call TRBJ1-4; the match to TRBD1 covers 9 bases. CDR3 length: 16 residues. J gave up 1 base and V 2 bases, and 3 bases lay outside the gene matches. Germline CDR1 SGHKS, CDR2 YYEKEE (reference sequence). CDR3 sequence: CASSLQGAGTNEKLFF. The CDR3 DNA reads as TGTGCCAGCAGCTTACAGGGGGCAGGAACTAATGAAAAACTGTTTTTT.